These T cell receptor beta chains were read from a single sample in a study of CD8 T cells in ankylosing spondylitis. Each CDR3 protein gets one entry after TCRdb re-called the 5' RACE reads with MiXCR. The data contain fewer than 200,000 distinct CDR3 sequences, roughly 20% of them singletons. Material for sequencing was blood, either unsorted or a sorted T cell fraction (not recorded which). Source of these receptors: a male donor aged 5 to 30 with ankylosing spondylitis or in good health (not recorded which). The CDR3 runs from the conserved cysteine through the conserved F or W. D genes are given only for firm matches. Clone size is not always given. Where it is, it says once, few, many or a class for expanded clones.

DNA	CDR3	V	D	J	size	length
TGCAGCGTTGCGAGGGGCCCCAATGAGCAGTTCTTC	CSVARGPNEQFF	TRBV29-1	-	TRBJ2-1	few	12
TGTGCCAGCAGTTCCCCTAGTAGCGGGAAGGAGACCCAGTACTTC	CASSSPSSGKETQYF	TRBV28	TRBD2	TRBJ2-5	many	15
TGCAGCGTTTTAGCGGCAGGGGAAAAACTGTTTTTT	CSVLAAGEKLFF	TRBV29-1	-	TRBJ1-4	-	12
TGTGCCAGCAGCTTAGTGTGGTCTCCGGGGGAGACCCAGTACTTC	CASSLVWSPGETQYF	TRBV11-2	-	TRBJ2-5	few	15
TGTGCCACCAGGACAGACAGCAAAGACTCCTACGAGCAGTACTTC	CATRTDSKDSYEQYF	TRBV10-3	-	TRBJ2-7	many	15
TGCAGCGTTGATGGGTCGGGAAACACCATATATTTT	CSVDGSGNTIYF	TRBV29-1	-	TRBJ1-3	many	12
TGCGCCAGCAGCTTGGGACAGGGGAAGGGACAGCCCCAGCATTTT	CASSLGQGKGQPQHF	TRBV5-1	TRBD1	TRBJ1-5	many	15
TGTGCCAGCAGCCGGGACGGAAGCAACTATGGCTACACCTTC	CASSRDGSNYGYTF	TRBV11-2	-	TRBJ1-2	few	14
TGTGCCATCAGTGGACAGGGGACTACGCAGTATTTT	CAISGQGTTQYF	TRBV10-3	TRBD1	TRBJ2-3	many	12
TGTGCCAGCAGCTTCCAGCCCCAACTTGGTCGTAAAGAGACCCAGTACTTC	CASSFQPQLGRKETQYF	TRBV7-8	-	TRBJ2-5	many	17
TGTGCCAGCAGTTACCCGGCGGGGAAGGGAGAGACCCAGTACTTC	CASSYPAGKGETQYF	TRBV6-6	-	TRBJ2-5	-	15
TGCAGCGTCTTCAATGTGGAGACCCAGTACTTC	CSVFNVETQYF	TRBV29-1	-	TRBJ2-5	-	11
TGCAGTGGCGGACAGAGAAGCTATGAGCAGTTCTTC	CSGGQRSYEQFF	TRBV20-1	-	TRBJ2-1	many	12
TGTGCCTCGGCCGCCAGCTCCTATAATTCACCCCTCCACTTT	CASAASSYNSPLHF	TRBV27	-	TRBJ1-6	-	14
TGTGCCAGCAGACGGACAGGGGACAGCTCCTACGAGCAGTACTTC	CASRRTGDSSYEQYF	TRBV4-2	TRBD1	TRBJ2-7	-	15